Shown below are 29 T cell receptor beta chains from a single sample sequenced in a study of T cell clonality in common variable immunodeficiency. Study-level points and caveats: Reportedly, TCR beta sequences from common variable immunodeficiency showed fewer deletions and N-nucleotide insertions.

The data were produced by immunoSEQ multiplex PCR, yet TCRdb's version contains in-frame clones alone and is incomplete. The sample is made up of around 42,000 clones, none counted only once. No cognate antigen is known for these TCRs. Sequences were obtained from peripheral blood mononuclear cells. The receptors derive from a human donor with common variable immunodeficiency.

About this clone: Read data end 3 residues before the CDR3 end; the end is taken from the germline J gene. This rearrangement joins TRBV11-2 to TRBJ2-7; 7 bases align to TRBD2. The CDR3 loop spans 13 amino acids. From germline, CDR1 is SGHAT and CDR2 FQNNGV. Unmatched junction bases numbered 5, after V lost 3 bases and J lost 6 bases. CDR3 region: CASSLGLPLEQYF. The covered CDR3 bases are TGTGCCAGCAGCTTGGGACTACCGCTCGAG.

In its sample, this clone was seen many times. Sequencing ends 3 residues short of the CDR3 end; the germline J gene provides the rest. This sequence joins TRBV5-1 and TRBJ2-7; 7 nucleotides line up with TRBD1. Looked up from germline, CDR1 is SGHRS and CDR2 is YFSETQ. V lost 4 bases, J lost 3 bases, and 7 bases stayed unmatched. The CDR3 spans 14 residues. The CDR3 region is CASSPGDSGYEQYF. CDR3 DNA, as far as it was read: TGCGCCAGCAGCCCAGGGGACAGCGGCTACGAG.

There are a few counts of this clone. A read error is possible here, since a much larger clone lies one base away. Sequencing ends 3 residues short of the CDR3 end; the germline J gene provides the rest. V is TRBV18 and J is TRBJ1-5, with D possibly TRBD1 on 5 matching bases. Germline assignment: CDR1 KGHSH and CDR2 LQKENI. CDR3 length: 14 residues. V shed 3 bases and J shed 7 bases, with 13 bases lying between them. CDR3 DNA, as far as it was read: TGTGCCAGCTCACCCGTGGGGGGGAGGCAGCCC. Translating it yields CASSPVGGRQP. The entire CDR3 protein reads CASSPVGGRQPQHF.

Concerning this clone itself: The read comes to an end 3 residues before the CDR3 does, leaving the germline J gene to fill in the end. This chain connects TRBV20-1 to TRBJ2-1, with 14 bases that match TRBD2. Looked up from germline, CDR1 is DFQATT and CDR2 is SNEGSKA (reference sequence). The length of the CDR3 is 15 residues. The ends lost 2 bases at V and 7 bases at J; junction bases unmatched: 4. CDR3 DNA (partial): TGCAGTGCTAGAAAGGGACTAGCGGGAGTAAATGAG. Protein sequence: CSARKGLAGVNE. The full CDR3 is CSARKGLAGVNEQFF.

This clone occurred a few times. CDR3 bases read: TGTGCCAGCCTTGCGAGGGACAGCTACTCACTCACAGATACG. Translation gives CASLARDSYSLTDT. The full CDR3 protein reads CASLARDSYSLTDTQYF. The chain carries TRBV19 and TRBJ2-3, with 7 bases identical to TRBD1. Sequencing ends 3 residues short of the CDR3 end; the germline J gene provides the rest. Germline CDR1 is LNHDA and CDR2 is SQIVND (reference sequence). The J segment lost 2 bases and the V segment lost 9 bases, leaving 17 bases of the junction unmatched. The CDR3 runs 17 residues.

This clone was detected ten times or more. The read gets to within 3 residues of the CDR3 end, and the germline J gene fills in the rest. V and J are TRBV5-1 and TRBJ2-7, with a tentative D call TRBD1 (5 bases). CDR3 length equals 13 residues. The ends were cut back, 2 bases at V and 6 bases at J, with 12 bases in the middle. CDR1 is SGHRS and CDR2 is YFSETQ in the germline V gene. The part of the CDR3 DNA that was read is TGCGCCAGCAGCTTTCAAGGGGATCGCGAG. It translates to CASSFQGDRE. In full, the CDR3 is CASSFQGDREQYF.

This clone was recorded at least ten times. The CDR3 is cut off 3 residues early in the read; its end comes from the germline J gene. This sequence joins TRBV7-2 and TRBJ2-7; 8 positions match TRBD2. V dropped 4 bases and J dropped 5; count of bases not matched to a gene: 7. This CDR3 region has 14 residues. Per germline, CDR1 SGHTA and CDR2 FQGNSA. The part of the CDR3 DNA that was read is TGTGCCAGCAGCTCCGGACTAGCTTACGACGAG. This translates into CASSSGLAYDE. The entire CDR3 is CASSSGLAYDEQYF.

Details on this clone: The read ends 3 residues before the CDR3 terminus; that terminus is restored from the germline J gene. This chain links TRBV6-1 with TRBJ2-5; no clear D gene. This CDR3 has 14 residues. V was pared by 1 base and J by 5 bases, with 11 bases between. Per the germline V gene, CDR1 is MNHNS and CDR2 is SASEGT. CDR3 sequence reads: CASSEVVSLETQYF. CDR3 DNA, as far as it was read: TGTGCCAGCAGTGAAGTTGTTAGCCTGGAGACC.

This clone came up many times. The read ends 3 residues early relative to the CDR3; the germline J gene fills the gap. The chain recombines TRBV29-1 with TRBJ1-1, with TRBD1 as a possible D gene (6 bases). Per the germline V gene, CDR1 is SQVTM and CDR2 is ANQGSEA. Trimming took off 4 bases at V and 0 bases at J, with 9 bases between the two ends. CDR3 length: 13 amino acids. The CDR3 loop reads CSVAGHLNTEAFF. The DNA read from the CDR3 is TGCAGCGTTGCGGGACACTTGAACACTGAA.

This clone has a handful of counts. The sequence runs out 3 residues before the end of the CDR3; the remainder is reconstructed from the germline J gene. The rearrangement links TRBV19 to TRBJ1-2; TRBD1 matches 10 bases. The germline V gene encodes CDR1 LNHDA and CDR2 SQIVND (reference sequence). The J segment lost 1 base and the V segment lost 5 bases, leaving 13 bases of the junction unmatched. There are 18 residues in the CDR3. CDR3 in amino acids: CASSPRRQGASYNYGYTF. CDR3 DNA (partial): TGTGCCAGTAGTCCTCGTCGACAGGGGGCAAGTTATAACTATGGC. The full variable domain, completed using reference TRBV19 and TRBJ1-2, is DGGITQSPKYLFRKEGQNVTLSCEQNLNHDAMYWYRQDPGQGLRLIYYSQIVNDFQKGDIAEGYSVSREKKESFPLTVTSAQKNPTAFYLCASSPRRQGASYNYGYTFGSGTRLTVV.

This clone was seen only a few times. The read is 3 residues too short to cover the CDR3 end, so that end is filled in from the germline J gene. The same CDR3 arises from other DNA sequences in this sample as well. The V and J genes are TRBV29-1 and TRBJ2-7, with D possibly TRBD2 on 6 matching bases. This CDR3 is built from 12 residues. Trimming shortened V by 4 bases and J by 2 bases, and 9 bases separated the two germline ends. Germline V gives CDR1 SQVTM, CDR2 ANQGSEA. The DNA read from the CDR3 is TGCAGCGTTGGCGGGACTCCCTACGAG. Translation: CSVGGTPYE. In full, the CDR3 is CSVGGTPYEQYF.

CDR3 DNA (partial): TGTGCCAGCACACGGGACATCTCCAGCGCGAACACCGGGGAG. Protein: CASTRDISSANTGE. The full CDR3 is CASTRDISSANTGELFF. The gene calls are TRBV2 and TRBJ2-2; perhaps TRBD1 as D (6 bases). The CDR3 extends 3 residues past the end of the read, so its final part is completed from the germline J gene. V was trimmed by 7 bases and J by 0 bases, leaving 18 bases between them. Germline CDR1 and CDR2: SNHLY and FYNNEI. This CDR3 is built from 17 residues.

This clone has only a few counts. Coverage ceases 3 residues before the CDR3 finishes, and the germline J gene fills in the end. The V and J genes are TRBV19 and TRBJ2-6; D perhaps matches TRBD2 (7 bases). The CDR3 extends over 15 amino acids. The V gene's germline CDR1 is LNHDA and CDR2 SQIVND (reference sequence). V lost 11 bases and J 1 base, leaving 15 bases between the germline ends. The sequenced CDR3 bases are TGTGCCCCTCGGGGGGCCCTATCTGGGGCCAACGTC. Protein: CAPRGALSGANV. The entire CDR3 sequence reads CAPRGALSGANVLTF.

This clone was picked up many times. The sequence runs out 3 residues before the end of the CDR3; the remainder is reconstructed from the germline J gene. The rearrangement joins TRBV20-1 to TRBJ2-5; 8 bases map to TRBD2. Trimming took 1 base from V and 1 from J; bases not matched to a gene: 8. In germline, CDR1 is DFQATT, CDR2 SNEGSKA (reference sequence). This CDR3 spans 16 amino acids. The sequenced CDR3 bases are TGCAGTGCTAGAGTAGGGGTAGCGGGGCCCCAAGAGACC. This codes for CSARVGVAGPQET. The whole CDR3 protein is CSARVGVAGPQETQYF.

This clone has a count of ten or more. The CDR3 is cut off 3 residues early in the read; its end comes from the germline J gene. This chain joins TRBV9 and TRBJ2-3; the match to TRBD2 covers 10 bases. CDR3 length: 14 residues. CDR1 is SGDLS and CDR2 is YYNGEE in the germline V gene. V lost 3 bases, J lost 4 bases, and 2 bases stayed unmatched. Partial CDR3 DNA: TGTGCCAGCAGCGCTAGCGGGAGAGCAGATACG. Amino acid sequence: CASSASGRADT. The CDR3 as a whole reads CASSASGRADTQYF.

Comment on this clone: Read sequence stops 3 residues before the CDR3 end, and the germline J gene provides the missing end. The chain couples TRBV7-7 to TRBJ2-3; 10 nucleotides match TRBD2. The CDR3 loop spans 15 amino acids. The germline CDR1 and CDR2 sequences are SSHAT and FNYEAQ (reference sequence). The junction had 3 bases not matched to a gene; V was cut back by 3 bases and J by 3 bases. CDR3 loop: CASSLGLASTDTQYF. The sequenced CDR3 bases are TGTGCCAGCAGCTTGGGACTAGCGTCAACAGATACG.

About this clone: The read comes to an end 3 residues before the CDR3 does, leaving the germline J gene to fill in the end. The chain recombines TRBV5-5 with TRBJ2-7, with 8 bases that match TRBD1. Trimming took 0 bases from V and 5 from J; bases not matched to a gene: 7. Germline V gene lookup returns CDR1 SGHKS and CDR2 YYEKEE (reference sequence). This CDR3 region has 15 residues. Here the CDR3 reads CASSLGPTGVDEQYF. Partial CDR3 DNA: TGTGCCAGCAGCTTGGGGCCGACAGGGGTAGACGAG.

This clone was observed a handful of times. Sequencing ends 3 residues short of the CDR3 end; the germline J gene provides the rest. The chain joins TRBV5-1 to TRBJ2-7, with D possibly TRBD1 on 5 matching bases. The germline CDR1 and CDR2 sequences are SGHRS and YFSETQ. Trimming removed 0 bases at V and 6 bases at J, with 13 bases between. The CDR3 spans 14 residues. This CDR3 is CASSLELGPSEQYF. CDR3 bases read: TGCGCCAGCAGCTTGGAGTTGGGGCCCTCCGAG.

This clone was counted at least ten times. CDR3 protein: CASSQRYGQSQGYTF. The CDR3 DNA, read in part, is TGTGCCAGCAGCCAACGGTACGGACAAAGCCAAGGC. This rearrangement joins TRBV14 to TRBJ1-2; D might be TRBD1 (5 bases). The CDR3 extends 3 residues past the end of the read, so its final part is completed from the germline J gene. This CDR3 is 15 amino acids long. Germline V gives CDR1 SGHDN, CDR2 FVKESK.

Here the CDR3 reads CASSPSGGGLEQYF. The CDR3 DNA, read in part, is TGTGCCAGCAGCCCTAGCGGGGGAGGTCTCGAG. The chain joins TRBV7-2 to TRBJ2-7; TRBD2 matches at 10 bases. The read ends 3 residues before the CDR3 terminus; that terminus is restored from the germline J gene. The CDR3 covers 14 residues. CDR1 is SGHTA and CDR2 is FQGNSA in the germline V gene. J was trimmed by 6 bases and V by 5 bases; bases with no gene match: 7.

This clone has just a few counts. The read halts 3 residues ahead of the CDR3 end, with the missing end drawn from the germline J gene. The rearrangement uses TRBV30 and TRBJ1-3; no reliable D call. Germline V gives CDR1 GTSNPN, CDR2 SVGIG (reference sequence). Trimming pared 5 bases from V and 8 bases from J, leaving 19 bases between. This CDR3 region has 14 residues. CDR3 DNA (partial): TGTGCCTGGGGGTTTAAATCTCAGCGGGACACC. As protein: CAWGFKSQRDT. The whole CDR3 sequence is CAWGFKSQRDTIYF.

This clone was seen a few times. The read comes to an end 3 residues before the CDR3 does, leaving the germline J gene to fill in the end. The chain couples TRBV11-2 to TRBJ2-1, with 13 bases fitting TRBD2. Losses at the gene ends were 5 bases for V and 7 bases for J; bases not matched to a gene: 5. CDR3 length equals 15 residues. The V gene's germline CDR1 is SGHAT and CDR2 FQNNGV. CDR3 protein: CASSPTSGGPNEQFF. The part of the CDR3 DNA that was read is TGTGCCAGCAGCCCGACTAGCGGGGGGCCTAATGAG. The full variable domain, rest sourced from reference TRBV11-2 and TRBJ2-1, is EAGVAQSPRYKIIEKRQSVAFWCNPISGHATLYWYQQILGQGPKLLIQFQNNGVVDDSQLPKDRFSAERLKGVDSTLKIQPAKLEDSAVYLCASSPTSGGPNEQFFGPGTRLTVL.

This clone has at least ten counts. The read gets to within 3 residues of the CDR3 end, and the germline J gene fills in the rest. V and J are TRBV20-1 and TRBJ2-2; D is possibly TRBD1 (6 bases). The CDR3 sequence is 15 residues long. V lost 6 bases and J 2 bases, leaving 16 bases between the germline ends. Germline CDR1 is DFQATT and CDR2 is SNEGSKA (reference sequence). CDR3 bases read: TGCAGTGCGGGGGCCAGGGGCCTTAACACCGGGGAG. This translates into CSAGARGLNTGE. The whole CDR3 protein reads CSAGARGLNTGELFF.

This clone was recorded many times. The observed sequence ends 3 residues before the CDR3 terminus, with the missing tail filled in from the germline J gene. The rearrangement uses TRBV20-1 and TRBJ1-2; no reliable D call. V was cut by 4 bases and J by 2 bases, with 8 bases left in between. Germline V lookup: CDR1 DFQATT, CDR2 SNEGSKA (reference sequence). There are 12 residues in the CDR3. The CDR3 bases that were read are TGCAGTGCTATAGCTGAGAACTATGGC. Protein sequence: CSAIAENYG. The full CDR3 sequence reads CSAIAENYGYTF.

This clone occurred a few times. With the read ending 3 residues before the CDR3 end, the germline J gene is used to fill in that end. The chain uses TRBV7-6 and TRBJ2-7; TRBD1 matches 9 bases. V trimming: 4 bases; J trimming: 3 bases; junction bases outside the gene matches: 4. CDR3 length equals 14 residues. Germline V CDR1 and CDR2: SGHVS, FNYEAQ. The CDR3 bases that were read are TGTGCCAGCAGCTCGGGGACAGGGATCTACGAG. This gives the protein CASSSGTGIYE. The entire CDR3 sequence reads CASSSGTGIYEQYF.

Notes on this clone: Read coverage stops 3 residues before the CDR3 terminus; the germline J gene supplies the remainder. V usage is TRBV5-6 and J usage is TRBJ2-7; 10 bases agree with TRBD1. Looked up from germline, CDR1 is SGHDT and CDR2 is YYEEEE. V lost 0 bases to trimming and J lost 4 bases; unmatched junction nucleotides: 4. The CDR3 spans 15 residues. The sequenced CDR3 bases are TGTGCCAGCAGCTTGGAACGGACAGGGGGATACGAG. This codes for CASSLERTGGYE. From start to end, the CDR3 is CASSLERTGGYEQYF.

In this sample, this clone turned up many times. Sequencing ends 3 residues short of the CDR3 end; the germline J gene provides the rest. V gene TRBV11-2 combines with J gene TRBJ2-5; 8 bases are shared with TRBD2. Germline V gene sequence: CDR1 SGHAT, CDR2 FQNNGV. CDR3 size: 15 residues. Germline trimming cut 2 bases from V and 6 bases from J; bases unmatched to any gene: 8. The CDR3 loop reads CASSLSGGGAQTQYF. CDR3 DNA, as far as it was read: TGTGCCAGCAGCTTAAGCGGGGGCGGTGCGCAGACC.

This clone has at least ten counts. The read falls 3 residues short of the CDR3 end, and the missing part is taken from the germline J gene. V usage is TRBV7-3 and J usage is TRBJ2-7; TRBD1 matches at 10 bases. The germline V gene has CDR1 SGHTA and CDR2 FQGTGA. V gave up 5 bases and J gave up 5 bases; unmatched junction bases: 9. This CDR3 has 15 amino acids. CDR3 amino acids: CASSLQTGGTDEQYF. CDR3 DNA, as far as it was read: TGTGCCAGCAGCCTTCAGACAGGGGGCACGGACGAG.

This clone was counted a few times. The CDR3 end falls 3 residues outside the read, so it is completed with the germline J gene. The chain couples TRBV19 to TRBJ1-2; D is ambiguous. V shed 5 bases and J shed 0 bases, with 16 bases lying between them. The CDR3 totals 16 residues. Per germline, CDR1 LNHDA and CDR2 SQIVND (reference sequence). The part of the CDR3 DNA that was read is TGTGCCAGTAGTTACCGCCGTGGGCAGTCTAACTATGGC. The encoded protein is CASSYRRGQSNYG. The entire CDR3 reads CASSYRRGQSNYGYTF. Full variable domain (rest looked up from reference TRBV19 and TRBJ1-2): DGGITQSPKYLFRKEGQNVTLSCEQNLNHDAMYWYRQDPGQGLRLIYYSQIVNDFQKGDIAEGYSVSREKKESFPLTVTSAQKNPTAFYLCASSYRRGQSNYGYTFGSGTRLTVV.